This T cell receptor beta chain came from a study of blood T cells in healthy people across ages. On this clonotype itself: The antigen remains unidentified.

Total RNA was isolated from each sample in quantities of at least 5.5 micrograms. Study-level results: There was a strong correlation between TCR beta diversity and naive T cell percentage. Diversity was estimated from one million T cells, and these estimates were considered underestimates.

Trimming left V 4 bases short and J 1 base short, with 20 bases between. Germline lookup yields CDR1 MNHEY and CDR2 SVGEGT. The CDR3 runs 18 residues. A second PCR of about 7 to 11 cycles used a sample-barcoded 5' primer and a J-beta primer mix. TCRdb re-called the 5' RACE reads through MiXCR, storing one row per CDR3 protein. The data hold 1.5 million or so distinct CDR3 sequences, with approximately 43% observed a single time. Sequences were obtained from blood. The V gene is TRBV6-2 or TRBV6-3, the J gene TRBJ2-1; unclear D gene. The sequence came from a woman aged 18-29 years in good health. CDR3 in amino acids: CASSWSSDSYGSYNEQFF. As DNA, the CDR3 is TGTGCCAGCAGTTGGTCGTCCGACTCGTACGGTTCCTACAATGAGCAGTTCTTC.